This is a list of T cell receptor beta chains from one sample in a study of response to subunit inactivated influenza vaccine. Each CDR3 protein gets one entry after TCRdb re-called the RT-PCR reads with MiXCR. The data show around 520,000 distinct CDR3 sequences, roughly 10% seen once. This specimen was PBMCs from blood, taken on the day of vaccination. These receptors all stem from a man aged 50 to 60 who received an inactivated influenza vaccine. Both conserved end residues are part of each CDR3. D genes are given only for firm matches. Not all rows give a size; the values are once, few, many and, for expanded clones, a class.

>TRBJ2-1|NA|TRBV12-3/TRBV12-4|16|many
CASSLALGTGGNEQFF
TGTGCCAGCAGTTTAGCGCTAGGGACCGGCGGGAATGAGCAGTTCTTC
>TRBJ2-1|NA|TRBV5-1|16|few
CASSLASGLLDNEQFF
TGCGCCAGCAGCTTGGCCTCGGGGCTACTCGACAATGAGCAGTTCTTC
>TRBJ1-2|NA|TRBV30|14|NA
CAWKRKGQFGGYTF
TGTGCCTGGAAACGAAAGGGACAATTTGGAGGCTACACCTTC
>TRBJ2-1|TRBD2|TRBV3-1|15|few
CASSQGPRGRDEQFF
TGTGCCAGCAGCCAAGGGCCCCGGGGGAGGGATGAGCAGTTCTTC
>TRBJ2-1|NA|TRBV12-3/TRBV12-4|14|NA
CASRSDSGYNEQFF
TGTGCCAGCAGGTCGGACAGCGGGTACAATGAGCAGTTCTTC
>TRBJ2-3|TRBD2|TRBV7-2|14|few
CASAKREGADTQYF
TGTGCCAGCGCAAAGCGGGAGGGAGCAGATACGCAGTATTTT
>TRBJ1-1|TRBD1|TRBV5-1|15|few
CASSLRVNEGAGTFF
TGCGCCAGCAGCTTGCGTGTCAATGAGGGGGCAGGGACTTTCTTT
>TRBJ1-1|NA|TRBV20-1|12|NA
CSASPGSTEAFF
TGCAGTGCTAGTCCAGGTTCCACTGAAGCTTTCTTT
>TRBJ2-1|NA|TRBV30|17|NA
CAWSAYRVSPTYNEQFF
TGTGCCTGGAGTGCTTACAGGGTATCACCAACCTACAATGAGCAGTTCTTC
>TRBJ2-4|NA|TRBV20-1|12|NA
CSATLVKNIQYF
TGCAGTGCAACATTGGTCAAAAACATTCAGTACTTC
>TRBJ2-7|TRBD2|TRBV11-1|16|NA
CASSLVPGGSLGEQYF
TGTGCCAGCAGCTTAGTCCCGGGAGGATCCCTGGGGGAGCAGTACTTC
>TRBJ2-5|NA|TRBV7-9|13|few
CASSLAQWETQYF
TGTGCCAGCAGCTTAGCTCAGTGGGAGACCCAGTACTTC
>TRBJ2-7|NA|TRBV12-3/TRBV12-4|13|NA
CASRPIQGSEQYF
TGTGCCAGCAGACCGATACAGGGAAGCGAGCAGTACTTC
>TRBJ1-5|TRBD1|TRBV2|13|many
CASNRDRGLPQHF
TGTGCCAGCAATCGGGACAGGGGTCTGCCCCAGCATTTT
>TRBJ2-7|TRBD2|TRBV10-1|15|many
CASSESIAGIYEQYF
TGCGCCAGCAGTGAGTCGATAGCGGGGATCTACGAGCAGTACTTC
>TRBJ2-1|TRBD1|TRBV27|11|once
CASNRGGEQFF
TGTGCCAGCAACCGAGGGGGCGAGCAGTTCTTC
>TRBJ2-4|NA|TRBV28|15|NA
CASSPSGITVNIQYF
TGTGCCAGCAGTCCCTCGGGTATTACGGTAAACATTCAGTACTTC
>TRBJ2-1|NA|TRBV21-1|19|few
CASSKMGQGNGRSYNEQFF
TGTGCCAGCAGCAAAATGGGACAGGGGAATGGACGCTCCTACAATGAGCAGTTCTTC
>TRBJ2-7|NA|TRBV5-5|11|NA
CASSLKFRQYF
TGTGCCAGCAGCTTGAAGTTCAGGCAGTACTTC
>TRBJ2-5|TRBD1|TRBV5-1|15|NA
CASSSTGGGQETQYF
TGCGCCAGCAGCTCTACAGGGGGCGGACAAGAGACCCAGTACTTC
>TRBJ2-1|NA|TRBV5-1|12|NA
CAGKDRVNEQFF
TGCGCCGGCAAGGACAGAGTTAATGAGCAGTTCTTC
>TRBJ2-2|NA|TRBV10-3|13|few
CAISDLVTGELFF
TGTGCCATCAGTGACTTGGTCACCGGGGAGCTGTTTTTT
>TRBJ2-1|NA|TRBV4-2|13|many
CASSQDGYNEQFF
TGTGCCAGCAGCCAAGATGGGTACAATGAGCAGTTCTTC
>TRBJ2-7|TRBD1|TRBV29-1|14|many
CSVERDRGSSEQYF
TGCAGCGTAGAAAGGGACAGGGGGAGTTCCGAGCAGTACTTC
>TRBJ1-2|TRBD1|TRBV20-1|14|few
CSPRTGSSNYGYTF
TGCAGTCCACGGACAGGGTCCTCAAACTATGGCTACACCTTC
>TRBJ1-2|NA|TRBV7-2|13|NA
CASSFPTNYGYTF
TGTGCCAGCAGCTTCCCTACTAACTATGGCTACACCTTC
>TRBJ1-5|TRBD1|TRBV20-1|14|many
CSARTGMSNQPQHF
TGCAGTGCAAGGACAGGGATGAGCAATCAGCCCCAGCATTTT
>TRBJ1-1|NA|TRBV2|11|many
CASNRRGAAFF
TGTGCCAGCAACCGTCGGGGGGCGGCTTTCTTT
>TRBJ1-6|TRBD1|TRBV6-5|15|few
CASSYFGQGESPLHF
TGTGCCAGCAGTTACTTTGGACAGGGGGAATCACCCCTCCACTTT
>TRBJ1-1|NA|TRBV9|14|NA
CASSPTYRGLEAFF
TGTGCCAGCAGTCCTACGTACCGGGGACTCGAGGCTTTCTTT
>TRBJ2-3|NA|TRBV5-1|14|few
CASSVLGPSDTQYF
TGCGCCAGCAGCGTCCTGGGTCCGTCAGATACGCAGTATTTT
>TRBJ1-1|NA|TRBV4-2|15|few
CASSQLPGRNTEAFF
TGTGCCAGCAGCCAACTCCCGGGACGGAACACTGAAGCTTTCTTT
>TRBJ1-4|TRBD1|TRBV18|14|few
CASSLGQAYEKLFF
TGTGCCAGCTCACTGGGACAGGCGTATGAAAAACTGTTTTTT
>TRBJ1-1|NA|TRBV5-1|14|NA
CASSLDRINTEAFF
TGCGCCAGCAGCTTGGACAGGATAAACACTGAAGCTTTCTTT
>TRBJ2-7|TRBD2|TRBV5-1|15|NA
CASSLPSRGVYEQYF
TGCGCCAGCAGCTTGCCTTCGCGGGGGGTCTACGAGCAGTACTTC
>TRBJ2-1|NA|TRBV20-1|14|few
CSASRTSLVHEQFF
TGCAGTGCTAGCCGGACCTCCCTTGTACATGAGCAGTTCTTC
>TRBJ2-3|TRBD2|TRBV11-2|14|many
CASSSGLVTDTQYF
TGTGCCAGCAGCTCAGGACTAGTCACAGATACGCAGTATTTT
>TRBJ2-3|NA|TRBV7-2|16|NA
CAGSLGGRAGTDTQYF
TGTGCCGGCAGCTTAGGGGGTAGGGCTGGCACAGATACGCAGTATTTT
>TRBJ2-3|TRBD2|TRBV3-1|16|few
CASSLTTGGQADTQYF
TGTGCCAGCAGCCTCACAACGGGGGGGCAGGCAGATACGCAGTATTTT
>TRBJ1-1|NA|TRBV30|12|NA
CAWSQLNTEAFF
TGTGCCTGGAGCCAACTGAACACTGAAGCTTTCTTT
>TRBJ2-2|NA|TRBV11-1|15|few
CASSYNTWGAGELFF
TGTGCCAGCAGCTACAACACCTGGGGGGCCGGGGAGCTGTTTTTT
>TRBJ2-4|NA|TRBV11-2|18|NA
CASSPGLRGRLAKNIQYF
TGTGCCAGCAGCCCAGGACTACGTGGGCGTTTAGCCAAAAACATTCAGTACTTC
>TRBJ1-1|NA|TRBV3-1|14|NA
CASSLTRGNTEAFF
TGTGCCAGCAGCCTTACGAGGGGAAACACTGAAGCTTTCTTT